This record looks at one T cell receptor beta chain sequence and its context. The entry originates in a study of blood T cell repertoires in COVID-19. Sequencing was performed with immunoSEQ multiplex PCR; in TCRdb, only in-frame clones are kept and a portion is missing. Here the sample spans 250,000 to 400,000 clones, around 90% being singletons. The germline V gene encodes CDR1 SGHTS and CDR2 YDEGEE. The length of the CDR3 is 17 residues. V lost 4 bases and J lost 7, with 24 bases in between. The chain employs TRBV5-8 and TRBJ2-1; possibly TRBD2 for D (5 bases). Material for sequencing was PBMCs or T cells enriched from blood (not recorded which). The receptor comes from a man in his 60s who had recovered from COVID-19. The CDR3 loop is CASSNPGLGARRNEQFF. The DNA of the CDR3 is TGTGCCAGCAGCAATCCCGGGTTGGGAGCTCGTAGGAATGAGCAGTTCTTC.